The sequence of this TCR beta chain was determined in a study of blood T cell repertoires in COVID-19. About the study: Some COVID-19 samples were acute and others convalescent; all came from the United States, Italy and Spain. The analysed material was cDNA or gDNA that came from T cells, B-cell-depleted T cells, or PBMCs.

There are 13 residues in the CDR3. Trimming removed 4 bases from V and 3 bases from J, with 10 bases in between. Germline V gene data show CDR1 as LGHDT and CDR2 as YNNKEL (reference sequence). Repertoires were generated with immunoSEQ multiplex PCR, while TCRdb's copy carries only in-frame clones and drops some. The table has about 110,000 clones, less than 75% seen once. The table lists this clone with a count of one. Material for sequencing was peripheral blood. This chain joins TRBV3-1 (or the pseudogene TRBV3-2) and TRBJ2-7; tentative D call: TRBD1 (5 bases). The sequence derives from a woman aged 55-70 years with acute or convalescent COVID-19. CDR3 amino acids: CASSRARDYEQYF. As DNA, the CDR3 is TGTGCCAGCAGCCGAGCCAGGGACTACGAGCAGTACTTC.